This record concerns one T cell receptor beta chain sequence. Antigen specificity is unknown. The data stem from a study of CD8 T cells in Susac syndrome. Study results and limitations: The study conceded that relatively few individuals underwent its TCR sequencing and HLA analysis. Total CD8+ repertoires held some 15 Susac-specific public clones, while CD8+ TEMRA repertoires held about five.

A quantity of about 0.45 to 1 ug RNA underwent reverse transcription using random hexamers. TCRdb re-called the immunoSEQ multiplex PCR reads with MiXCR, one entry per CDR3 protein. The sample includes about 100,000 distinct CDR3 sequences, 95% of them seen just once. Germline assignment: CDR1 LNHNV and CDR2 YYDKDF (reference sequence). V lost 0 bases and J lost 5; bases outside the gene matches: 8. This CDR3 contains 18 residues. The chain uses TRBV15 and TRBJ2-5; 14 bases align to TRBD2. The clonotype comes from a human donor with Susac syndrome. Material: CD8+ T cells from PBMCs. The DNA of the CDR3 is TGTGCCACCAGCAGAGATCAGGGACTAGCGGGAGTTGAGGAGACCCAGTACTTC. It is translated as CATSRDQGLAGVEETQYF.